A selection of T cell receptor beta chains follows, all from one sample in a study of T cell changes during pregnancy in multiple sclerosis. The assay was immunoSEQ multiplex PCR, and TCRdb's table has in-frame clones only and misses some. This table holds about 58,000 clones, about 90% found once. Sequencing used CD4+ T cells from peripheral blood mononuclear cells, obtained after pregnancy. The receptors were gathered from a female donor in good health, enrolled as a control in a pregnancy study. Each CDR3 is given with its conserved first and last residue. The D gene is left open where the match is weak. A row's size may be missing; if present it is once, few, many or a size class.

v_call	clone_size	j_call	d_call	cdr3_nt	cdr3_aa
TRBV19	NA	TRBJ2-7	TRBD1	TGTGCCAGTAGTATGAGGGCAGGGGGCTTGGACGAGCAGTACTTC	CASSMRAGGLDEQYF
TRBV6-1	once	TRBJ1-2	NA	TGTGCCAGCAGTGAAGCACGCAGGGATGACTATGGCTACACCTTC	CASSEARRDDYGYTF
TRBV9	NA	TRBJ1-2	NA	TGTGCCAGCAGCCCTTTGGTGGGGGCAGTAGGCTATGGCTACACCTTC	CASSPLVGAVGYGYTF
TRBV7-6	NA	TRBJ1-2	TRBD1	TGTGCCAGCAGCCAGACGGGACAGCCCTATGGCTACACCTTC	CASSQTGQPYGYTF
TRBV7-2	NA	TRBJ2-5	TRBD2	TGTGCCAGCAGCTTATTTAGCGGGGGGGCCGCAGAGACCCAGTACTTC	CASSLFSGGAAETQYF
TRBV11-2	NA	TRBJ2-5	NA	TGTGCCAGCAAATCAGGAATGGCAATGGAGACCCAGTACTTC	CASKSGMAMETQYF
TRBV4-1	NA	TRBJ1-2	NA	TGCGCCAGCAGGAGGGACATCTCTAACTATGGCTACACCTTC	CASRRDISNYGYTF
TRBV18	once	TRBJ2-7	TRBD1	TGTGCCAGCTCACTCGGTCCGGGACAGACCTACGAGCAGTACTTC	CASSLGPGQTYEQYF
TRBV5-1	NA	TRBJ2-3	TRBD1	TGCGCCAGCAGCGCGACAGGGAACACAGATACGCAGTATTTT	CASSATGNTDTQYF
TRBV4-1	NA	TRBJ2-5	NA	TGCGCCAGCAGCCAAGGAACAGGGAATTTGGGAGAGACCCAGTACTTC	CASSQGTGNLGETQYF
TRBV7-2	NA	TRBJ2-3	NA	TGTGCCAGCAGCCTCAGGCATCGGGATACGCAGTATTTT	CASSLRHRDTQYF
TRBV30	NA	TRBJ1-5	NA	TGTGCCTGGACTGCAGGGTCTACTAACAATCAGCCCCAGCATTTT	CAWTAGSTNNQPQHF
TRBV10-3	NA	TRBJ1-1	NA	TGTGCCATCAAGCTCGGGTCTGAAGCTTTCTTT	CAIKLGSEAFF
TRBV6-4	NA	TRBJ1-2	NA	TGTGCCAGCAGTGACTCGCCGCAGGGGCGCGTTTCGGGCTACACCTTC	CASSDSPQGRVSGYTF
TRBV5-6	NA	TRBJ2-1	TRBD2	TGTGCCAGCAGCCTGACGCCGGGACTAGCGGGGGGGCACAATGAGCAGTTCTTC	CASSLTPGLAGGHNEQFF
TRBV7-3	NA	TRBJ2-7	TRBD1	TGTGCCAGCAGCTTAGCGCCGGACAGGGAGCCCTACGAGCAGTACTTC	CASSLAPDREPYEQYF
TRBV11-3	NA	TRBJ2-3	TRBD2	TGTGCCAGCAGCTTAATGCCGGGGGGGACGACAGATACGCAGTATTTT	CASSLMPGGTTDTQYF
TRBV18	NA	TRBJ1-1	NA	TGTGCCAGCTCTGGACAGAACACTGAAGCTTTCTTT	CASSGQNTEAFF
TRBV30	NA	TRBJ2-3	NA	TGTGCCTGGAGTCGCGGGACTAGCACAGATACGCAGTATTTT	CAWSRGTSTDTQYF
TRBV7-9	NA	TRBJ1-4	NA	TGTGCCAGCAGCTCGGAGGATGGGGGCCGGTCTTTAGGTGAAAAACTGTTTTTT	CASSSEDGGRSLGEKLFF
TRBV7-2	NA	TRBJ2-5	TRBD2	TGTGCCAGCAGCGTCGGACTAGCGGGAACGGAGACCCAGTACTTC	CASSVGLAGTETQYF
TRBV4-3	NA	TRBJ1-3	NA	TGCGCCAGCAGCCAAGGGGGCAGTTACTCTGGAAACACCATATATTTT	CASSQGGSYSGNTIYF
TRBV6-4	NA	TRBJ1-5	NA	TGTGCCAGCAGTTTCGAGTTGGATCAGCCCCAGCATTTT	CASSFELDQPQHF
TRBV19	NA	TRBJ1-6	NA	TGTGCCAGTAGTATGTCCGGGGTCTATAATTCACCCCTCCACTTT	CASSMSGVYNSPLHF
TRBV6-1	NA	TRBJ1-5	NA	TGTGCCAGCAGACCTGGGGGGGCAAGTCAGCCCCAGCATTTT	CASRPGGASQPQHF
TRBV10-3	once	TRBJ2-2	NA	TGTGCCATCGGGGGACTGACAGACACCGGGGAGCTGTTTTTT	CAIGGLTDTGELFF
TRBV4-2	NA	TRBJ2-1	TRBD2	TGTGCCAGCAGCCAAGATACCTCCATCCGGACTAGATCCAATGAGCAGTTCTTC	CASSQDTSIRTRSNEQFF
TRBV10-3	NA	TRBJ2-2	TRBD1	TGTGCCATCAACGCAGGGGGCGACACCGGGGAGCTGTTTTTT	CAINAGGDTGELFF
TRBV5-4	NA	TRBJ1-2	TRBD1	TGTGCCAGCAGCTCCCGGGACAGGGCTCTTTCTGGCTACACCTTC	CASSSRDRALSGYTF
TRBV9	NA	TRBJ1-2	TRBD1	TGTGCCAGCAGCGTGCGGACAGGGGTCTATGGCTACACCTTC	CASSVRTGVYGYTF
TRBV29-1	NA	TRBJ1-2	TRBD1	TGCAGCGCCCTGGACAGGAGCTCCTATGGCTACACCTTC	CSALDRSSYGYTF
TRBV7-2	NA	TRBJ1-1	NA	TGTGCCAGCAGCTTAGCGGTACGGGGCACTGAAGCTTTCTTT	CASSLAVRGTEAFF
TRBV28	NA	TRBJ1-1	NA	TGTGCCAGCAGTCTATTAAACACTGAAGCTTTCTTT	CASSLLNTEAFF
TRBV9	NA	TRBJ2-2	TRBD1	TGTGCCAGCAGCGTAGCTCAGGGGGTATCCGGGGAGCTGTTTTTT	CASSVAQGVSGELFF
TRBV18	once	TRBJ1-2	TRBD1	TGTGCCAGCTCACGAGGGACAGGAGGCGGAGAGGCCTATGGCTACACCTTC	CASSRGTGGGEAYGYTF
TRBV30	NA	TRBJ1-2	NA	TGTGCCTGGAGTGTACGCGGGGGAGTAGACTATGGCTACACCTTC	CAWSVRGGVDYGYTF
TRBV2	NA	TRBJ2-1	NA	TGTGCCAGCCAGGGTAGTAATGAGCAGTTCTTC	CASQGSNEQFF
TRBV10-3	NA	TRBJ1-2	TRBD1	TGTGCCATCAGTGAGTCACTTAACAGGGGTTCGGGCTACACCTTC	CAISESLNRGSGYTF
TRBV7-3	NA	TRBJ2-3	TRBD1	TGTGCCAGCAGCTTAGCCGCGACAGGGTCGCAGTATTTT	CASSLAATGSQYF
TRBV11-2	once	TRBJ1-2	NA	TGTGCCAGCAGCTTAGGGGGGCGGGTAGACTATGGCTACACCTTC	CASSLGGRVDYGYTF
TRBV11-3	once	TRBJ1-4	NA	TGTGCCAGCAGCCCATCACTGACAGCAAGAAATGAAAAACTGTTTTTT	CASSPSLTARNEKLFF
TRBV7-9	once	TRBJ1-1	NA	TGTGCCAGCAGCGGAGTGGGGGGGGCGGGAGCTGAAGCTTTCTTT	CASSGVGGAGAEAFF
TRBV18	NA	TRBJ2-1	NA	TGTGCCAGCTCACCCCTAATTTACAATGAGCAGTTCTTC	CASSPLIYNEQFF
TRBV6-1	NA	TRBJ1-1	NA	TGTGCCAGCAGTGAATTCTACGCTTTCTTT	CASSEFYAFF
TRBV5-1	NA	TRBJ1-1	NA	TGCGCCAGCATAAGCGCCACTGAAGCTTTCTTT	CASISATEAFF
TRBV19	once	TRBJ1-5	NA	TGTGCCAGTAGTATGACAGTCGATCAGCCCCAGCATTTT	CASSMTVDQPQHF
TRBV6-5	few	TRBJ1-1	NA	TGTGCCAGCTCTTGGGCCTCGATGAACACTGAAGCTTTCTTT	CASSWASMNTEAFF
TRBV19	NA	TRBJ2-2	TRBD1	TGTGCCAGTAGTATCAGACAGGGGGCGAACACCGGGGAGCTGTTTTTT	CASSIRQGANTGELFF
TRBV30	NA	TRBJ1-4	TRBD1	TGTGCCTGGAGTTTCCTGACAGGGGGAAAACTGTTTTTT	CAWSFLTGGKLFF
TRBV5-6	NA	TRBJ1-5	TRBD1	TGTGCCAGCAGCTTTGGCTGGCCGAGACAGGGATCCCAGCCCCAGCATTTT	CASSFGWPRQGSQPQHF
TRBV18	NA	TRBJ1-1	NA	TGTGCCAGCTCACCGACGACCCAGGGAAAAGGGTCTGAAGCTTTCTTT	CASSPTTQGKGSEAFF
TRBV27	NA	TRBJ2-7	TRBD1	TGTGCCAGCAGTTTGTCGTGGGACAGCATCTACGAGCAGTACTTC	CASSLSWDSIYEQYF
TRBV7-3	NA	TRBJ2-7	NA	TGTGCCAGCAGCTTAACCCATCTAGACCCCTACGAGCAGTACTTC	CASSLTHLDPYEQYF
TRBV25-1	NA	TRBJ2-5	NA	TGTGCCAGCAGTCAACCGGGACAATCGTACCAAGAGACCCAGTACTTC	CASSQPGQSYQETQYF
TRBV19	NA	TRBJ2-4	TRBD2	TGTGCCAGTAGTATTGGGCGGGGGGCAAAAAACATTCAGTACTTC	CASSIGRGAKNIQYF
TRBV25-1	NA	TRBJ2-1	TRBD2	TGTGCCAGCAGTGGCCTAGCGGGGGGGTACAATGAGCAGTTCTTC	CASSGLAGGYNEQFF
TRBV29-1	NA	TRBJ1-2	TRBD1	TGCAGCGCCGGGCAGGGGGATGGCTATGGCTACACCTTC	CSAGQGDGYGYTF
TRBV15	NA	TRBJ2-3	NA	TGTGCCACCAGCAGAGATTACGGGGAAGCCCAATATGGTACGCAGTATTTT	CATSRDYGEAQYGTQYF
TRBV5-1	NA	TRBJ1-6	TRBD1	TGCGCCAGCAGCGCGGGACAGTTAAATTCACCCCTCCACTTT	CASSAGQLNSPLHF
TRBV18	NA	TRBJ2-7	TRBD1	TGTGCCAGCTCACCGGGACAGGGGGCGGTATACTTC	CASSPGQGAVYF